Following are 18 T cell receptor beta chains from one sample sequenced in a study of beta chain features in type 1 diabetes. Study-wide findings and caveats: People with Type 1 diabetes carried modestly yet significantly shorter TCRB CDR3s in all four CD4+ subsets.

Since all of the isolated RNA was reverse transcribed, expressed TCRB transcripts were what got sequenced. Profiling relied on immunoSEQ multiplex PCR, and the TCRdb table lists in-frame clones only, not all of them. This sample carries more than 200,000 clones, around 16% of them seen once, and the ten largest clones take more than 0.075%. No antigen is known for these receptors. The sample taken for sequencing was naive CD4+ T cells from blood. The receptor source for this set is a man aged 25 to 40 with type 1 diabetes.

This clone has a handful of counts. The V gene is TRBV10-3, the J gene TRBJ2-1, with a possible D match to TRBD2 (6 bases). Germline CDR1 and CDR2: ENHRY and SYGVKD. V lost 0 bases and J 10 bases, leaving 10 bases between the germline ends. CDR3 length: 13 amino acids. CDR3 in DNA: TGTGCCATCAGTGAGTCGTTAGCGGAGGAGCAGTTCTTC. The encoded protein is CAISESLAEEQFF.

The J gene is TRBJ2-1, the V gene TRBV30; D is uncertain. The CDR3 contains 14 residues. V was clipped by 5 bases and J by 2 bases, with 13 bases between them. Germline CDR1 is GTSNPN and CDR2 is SVGIG (reference sequence). CDR3 nucleotides: TGTGCCTGGGCCACGCGCGTCGCCTACAATGAGCAGTTCTTC. It specifies CAWATRVAYNEQFF.

CDR3 sequence: CASSLALEDEQFF. CDR3 nucleotide sequence: TGTGCCAGCAGCTTAGCGCTGGAGGATGAGCAGTTCTTC. This chain links TRBV11-1 with TRBJ2-1, with D maybe TRBD2 (5 bases). Germline V gene lookup returns CDR1 SGHAT and CDR2 FQDESV (reference sequence). The ends were cut back, 0 bases at V and 8 bases at J, with 8 bases in the middle. The CDR3 spans 13 residues.

The chain employs TRBV7-2 and TRBJ2-3; the match to TRBD2 covers 7 bases. Per germline, CDR1 SGHTA and CDR2 FQGNSA. The V gene end was trimmed by 5 bases and the J gene end by 1 base; junction bases not matched to a gene: 6. CDR3 length equals 15 residues. DNA of the CDR3: TGTGCCAGCAGCCTAAGCGGGATGGGCACAGATACGCAGTATTTT. Translated, it gives CASSLSGMGTDTQYF.

The V gene is TRBV6-1, the J gene TRBJ2-5; D possibly matches TRBD1 or TRBD2 (5 bases each). The CDR3 is made up of 15 amino acids. CDR1 is MNHNS and CDR2 is SASEGT in the germline V gene. The V end was cut by 6 bases, the J end by 7 bases, with 21 bases between. This chain's CDR3 is CASSTGTNSGGTQYF. CDR3 coding DNA: TGTGCCAGCAGCACCGGGACGAATTCTGGGGGGACCCAGTACTTC.

The genes are TRBV9 and TRBJ2-3, with 9 bases lining up with TRBD2. V was pared by 0 bases and J by 9 bases, with 11 bases of the junction left unmatched. The length of the CDR3 is 16 residues. Per the germline V gene, CDR1 is SGDLS and CDR2 is YYNGEE. The CDR3 DNA follows: TGTGCCAGCAGCGTAGAAAGCGGGAGGAGGGGTTCCACGCAGTATTTT. As protein: CASSVESGRRGSTQYF.

This clone occurred once. This chain connects TRBV4-3 to TRBJ2-3; D is tentatively TRBD1 or TRBD2 (6 bases each). Germline V gives CDR1 LGHNA, CDR2 YSLEER. The CDR3 is 17 amino acids. Trimming stripped 6 bases from V and 1 base from J, with 20 bases between. CDR3 coding DNA: TGCGCCAGCAGTAGGGCGAGGGGGGCAAGGGGCACAGATACGCAGTATTTT. The encoded protein is CASSRARGARGTDTQYF.

The chain uses TRBV28 and TRBJ2-7, with D perhaps TRBD2 (6 bases). In germline, CDR1 is MDHEN, CDR2 SYDVKM. V lost 6 bases, J lost 1 base, and 13 bases lay in between. There are 14 residues in the CDR3. CDR3: CASSPHGGSYEQYF. The CDR3 DNA follows: TGTGCCAGCAGCCCGCATGGGGGGTCCTACGAGCAGTACTTC.

This clone was recorded a few times. V is TRBV18 and J is TRBJ2-7; TRBD1 agrees at 8 bases. The germline gives CDR1 KGHSH, CDR2 LQKENI. With V trimmed by 6 bases and J by 2 bases, 3 bases remained unmatched. The CDR3 extends over 13 amino acids. CDR3 bases: TGTGCCAGCTCTCAGGACAGGGCCTACGAGCAGTACTTC. Residues: CASSQDRAYEQYF.

The genes are TRBV14 and TRBJ2-2, with a weak D call TRBD2 (6 bases). This CDR3 contains 16 residues. Germline V gene data show CDR1 as SGHDN and CDR2 as FVKESK. Trimming stripped 2 bases from V and 6 bases from J, with 16 bases between. CDR3: CASSQFGRGDSGELFF. The CDR3 DNA sequence: TGTGCCAGCAGCCAATTCGGCAGAGGGGACTCCGGGGAGCTGTTTTTT.

This chain links TRBV6-5 with TRBJ2-1, with D perhaps TRBD1 (6 bases). V gave up 4 bases and J gave up 2 bases, with 12 bases separating them. The CDR3 sequence is 15 residues long. Germline V gives CDR1 MNHEY, CDR2 SVGAGI. The CDR3 region has the DNA TGTGCCAGCAGTTGGCAACAGGGCCCCTACAATGAGCAGTTCTTC. Residues: CASSWQQGPYNEQFF.

CDR3 in amino acids: CASSPSGTRAVGQYF. The CDR3 DNA sequence: TGTGCCAGCTCACCTTCCGGGACTAGGGCGGTGGGGCAGTACTTC. This chain joins TRBV18 and TRBJ2-7; TRBD2 matches at 8 bases. CDR1 is KGHSH and CDR2 is LQKENI in the germline V gene. Trimming removed 3 bases from V and 9 bases from J; junction bases left unmatched: 13. This CDR3 region has 15 residues.

This rearrangement joins TRBV11-2 to TRBJ1-2; D gene unclear. The CDR3 sequence is 13 residues long. Germline CDR1 and CDR2: SGHAT and FQNNGV. The germline V and J ends were trimmed by 0 bases and 6 bases, with 8 bases remaining between them. The CDR3 spells CASSLDRGHGYTF. The CDR3, as DNA: TGTGCCAGCAGCTTAGATCGTGGCCATGGCTACACCTTC.

This rearrangement joins TRBV7-9 to TRBJ2-5, with 13 nucleotides matching TRBD2. Germline CDR1 SEHNR, CDR2 FQNEAQ (reference sequence). The trim removed 3 bases at V and 2 bases at J, leaving 3 bases unmatched. This CDR3 spans 16 amino acids. The CDR3 DNA reads as TGTGCCAGCAGCTTGGGACTAGCGGGGTTACAAGAGACCCAGTACTTC. Translation gives CASSLGLAGLQETQYF. Based on the CDR3 plus reference TRBV7-9 and TRBJ2-5, the full variable domain is DTGVSQNPRHKITKRGQNVTFRCDPISEHNRLYWYRQTLGQGPEFLTYFQNEAQLEKSRLLSDRFSAERPKGSFSTLEIQRTEQGDSAMYLCASSLGLAGLQETQYFGPGTRLLVL.

To note about this clone: Additional DNA sequences in this sample encode the identical CDR3. In DNA, the CDR3 is TGCAGCGTTGAAGCCCAGGGCAACACTGAAGCTTTCTTT. Protein product: CSVEAQGNTEAFF. The chain recombines TRBV29-1 with TRBJ1-1, with D maybe TRBD1 (5 bases). This CDR3 has 13 residues. Germline V gene data show CDR1 as SQVTM and CDR2 as ANQGSEA. The V gene lost 1 base and the J gene lost 2 bases, with 8 bases spanning the gap.

Remarks on this clone: This CDR3 is also generated by other DNA sequences in the sample. This chain joins TRBV25-1 and TRBJ2-5, with 7 bases matching TRBD1. There are 13 residues in the CDR3. The trim removed 6 bases at V and 1 base at J, leaving 2 bases unmatched. CDR1 and CDR2 from the germline V gene are MGHDK and SYGVNS. CDR3: CASRGQVQETQYF. The CDR3 DNA reads TGTGCCAGCAGAGGACAGGTCCAAGAGACCCAGTACTTC.

This clone was counted a few times. The chain recombines TRBV7-8 with TRBJ2-5, with 7 bases matching TRBD2. Trimming removed 5 bases from V and 1 base from J; junction bases left unmatched: 4. The CDR3 has 14 residues. CDR1 SGHVS and CDR2 FQNEAQ come from the germline V gene. The CDR3 region is CASSPPGGQETQYF. In DNA, the CDR3 is TGTGCCAGCAGCCCACCGGGGGGCCAAGAGACCCAGTACTTC.

The chain carries TRBV18 and TRBJ2-5, with 14 positions matching TRBD2. This CDR3 comprises 16 residues. From germline, CDR1 is KGHSH and CDR2 LQKENI. Trimming removed 3 bases from V and 7 bases from J; junction bases left unmatched: 7. In DNA, the CDR3 is TGTGCCAGCTCACCCCCGGGACTAGCGGGAGAAGGGACCCAGTACTTC. Amino acid sequence: CASSPPGLAGEGTQYF.